The source of this TCR beta chain is a study of vaccination and CD4 T cells after COVID-19. About the research overall: Two mRNA vaccine doses were given, either BNT162b2 or mRNA-1273. Diagnosis preceded the drawing of post-COVID samples by a median around 95 days (range 35 to 161). General observations from the study: Median SARS-CoV-2-reactive clonotype numbers went up from approximately 21 to 40, but not significantly.

Oncomine TCR Beta short-read sequencing was applied to DNA from cultured CD4+ T cells. TCRdb recomputed calls from the PCR reads with MiXCR, one row per CDR3 protein. The table includes about 20,000 distinct CDR3 sequences, 67% detected once. Specified treatment: roughly ten-day PBMC culture with coronavirus spike peptide pools or control peptides (ViraFEST assay). Germline assignment: CDR1 DFQATT and CDR2 SNEGSKA (reference sequence). V lost 8 bases and J lost 1; bases outside the gene matches: 5. The CDR3 consists of 13 residues. A remark on this clonotype: Its antigen is not identified.

The sample consisted of CD4+ T cells from blood, cultured in vitro. This clonotype was sampled from a human donor who had recovered from COVID-19. The rearrangement links TRBV20-1 to TRBJ2-3, with 8 bases aligning to TRBD1. The CDR3 DNA sequence: TGCAGTCAAGACAGGGGCCGCACAGATACGCAGTATTTT. This gives the protein CSQDRGRTDTQYF.